This entry features one T cell receptor beta chain sequence. This sample was taken from a study of T cell responses to AZD1222 COVID-19 vaccine. The CDR3 loop spans 15 amino acids. The V gene lost 4 bases and the J gene lost 6 bases, with 16 bases spanning the gap. From germline, CDR1 is LGHNT and CDR2 FRNRAP. This table comes from immunoSEQ multiplex PCR, and its TCRdb copy is limited to in-frame clones, with some not included. The sample has approximately 130,000 clones, about 93% seen once; the top ten hold roughly 0.9%. The rearrangement uses TRBV12-5 and TRBJ1-5; D might be TRBD1 (5 bases). This TCR was recovered from an adult in good health. The sequencing used peripheral blood, collected on day 0 of AZD1222 vaccination. CDR3 in DNA: TGTGCTAGTGGTTGGCAGGGTAAGCCGGTTCAGCCCCAGCATTTT. Encoded protein: CASGWQGKPVQPQHF.